This T cell receptor (beta chain) is from a study of blood T cell repertoires in COVID-19. The overall study: Acute and convalescent COVID-19 specimens originated in the United States, Italy and Spain.

The germline CDR1 and CDR2 sequences are SGDLS and YYNGEE. Trimming removed 4 bases from V and 5 bases from J, with 12 bases in between. The CDR3 contains 13 residues. Per the original data handling: By means of reference gene primer amplification, nucleated cell counts were estimated. Clones were sequenced by immunoSEQ multiplex PCR, and TCRdb holds only the in-frame ones, with some missing. D and trimming were read from the DNA, whereas the V and J calls and clone size are those reported in that table. The profile shows some 300,000 clones, about 90% of them singletons. V gene TRBV9 combines with J gene TRBJ1-1; D is unresolved. The sequence came from a woman in her late teens or twenties with acute COVID-19. The sequenced sample consisted of PBMCs or T cells enriched from blood (not recorded which). The CDR3, as DNA: TGTGCCAGCAGCTCCCCACCGGGGACTGAAGCTTTCTTT. Its translation is CASSSPPGTEAFF.